Sequencing of this T cell receptor beta chain was carried out in a study of early T cells in non-severe SARS-CoV-2 infection. Study-level information: With bulk RNA from unsorted whole blood as input, sequencing yielded unpaired chains.

This clonotype was counted between two and nine times. The TCR library protocol attached unique molecular identifiers to the individual cDNA molecules. TCRdb analysed the 5' RACE reads with MiXCR anew, one entry per CDR3 protein. The sample lists 86,000 or so distinct CDR3 sequences, about 14% occurring once. The CDR3 totals 13 residues. Between the trimmed V and J ends, which lost 2 bases and 3 bases, there was a span of 7 bases. The germline V gene has CDR1 MNHNY and CDR2 SVGAGI (reference sequence). V and J are TRBV6-6 and TRBJ1-2; D remains unclear. Sequenced sample: whole blood. This receptor was identified in an adult who was a healthcare worker with PCR-confirmed SARS-CoV-2 infection or an uninfected control (not recorded which). In DNA form, the CDR3 reads TGTGCCAGCAGTTACAAGCAGGACTATGGCTACACCTTC. It translates to CASSYKQDYGYTF.